This TCR beta chain appears in the sequencing data of a study of lymphopenia after photon versus proton radiotherapy. Study outcomes and limitations: Post-nadir diversity loss with photons came from oligoclonal expansion, particularly CD8+ Temra cells.

Generated by immunoSEQ multiplex PCR, the TCRdb table keeps only in-frame clones and is missing some. This sample has roughly 29,000 clones, with approximately 90% found just once. Notes on this clone: What it binds is not known.

The CDR3 is made up of 14 amino acids. V trimming: 6 bases; J trimming: 5 bases; junction bases outside the gene matches: 6. Looked up from germline, CDR1 is SNHLY and CDR2 is FYNNEI. This receptor was identified in a woman between 55 and 75 years old with cholangiocarcinoma. Some clones in this sample may be carry-over from other donors' samples. This material consisted of peripheral blood, taken from a patient treated with proton-based radiotherapy. The chain carries TRBV2 and TRBJ2-2; TRBD2 matches at 7 bases. The CDR3 here is CASRETSNTGELFF. CDR3 in DNA: TGTGCCAGCAGGGAGACTAGCAATACCGGGGAGCTGTTTTTT. Combining the CDR3 with reference TRBV2 and TRBJ2-2 gives the whole variable domain EPEVTQTPSHQVTQMGQEVILRCVPISNHLYFYWYRQILGQKVEFLVSFYNNEISEKSEIFDDQFSVERPDGSNFTLKIRSTKLEDSAMYFCASRETSNTGELFFGEGSRLTVL.